A selection of T cell receptor beta chains follows, all from one sample in a study of early T cells in non-severe SARS-CoV-2 infection. In TCRdb, the 5' RACE reads were re-called with MiXCR into one record per CDR3 protein. The repertoire consists of 55,000 to 75,000 distinct CDR3 sequences, with 6% to 8.5% occurring once and the leading ten covering roughly 3.5%. Sequencing input: whole blood. These TCRs come from an adult who was a healthcare worker with PCR-confirmed SARS-CoV-2 infection or an uninfected control (not recorded which). The CDR3 runs from the conserved cysteine through the conserved F or W. The D gene is left open where the match is weak. Clone sizes are given selectively: once, few, many, or a class where the clone is expanded.

D gene: .; V gene: TRBV4-1; CDR3 length: 13; J gene: TRBJ2-2; clone size: few; CDR3 DNA: TGCGCCAGCAGCCAAGATCGCTACGGGGAGCTGTTTTTT; CDR3 protein: CASSQDRYGELFF
D gene: .; V gene: TRBV20-1; CDR3 length: 14; J gene: TRBJ1-1; clone size: few; CDR3 DNA: TGCAGTGCTAGTCAATTCCTGGAGGGTACTGAAGCTTTCTTT; CDR3 protein: CSASQFLEGTEAFF
D gene: .; V gene: TRBV20-1; CDR3 length: 14; J gene: TRBJ2-5; clone size: many; CDR3 DNA: TGCAGTGCTCAGAATCCCCGGGTAGCAGAGACCCAGTACTTC; CDR3 protein: CSAQNPRVAETQYF
D gene: .; V gene: TRBV20-1; CDR3 length: 13; J gene: TRBJ1-1; clone size: few; CDR3 DNA: TGCAGTGCTAGGGGACATCAGAACACTGAAGCTTTCTTT; CDR3 protein: CSARGHQNTEAFF
D gene: TRBD1; V gene: TRBV6-5; CDR3 length: 15; J gene: TRBJ1-1; clone size: few; CDR3 DNA: TGTGCCAGCAGACGCACTGACAGGGCGAACACTGAAGCTTTCTTT; CDR3 protein: CASRRTDRANTEAFF
D gene: .; V gene: TRBV2; CDR3 length: 12; J gene: TRBJ1-1; clone size: .; CDR3 DNA: TGTGCCAGCACTCGGACAGCGTACGTAGCTTTCTTT; CDR3 protein: CASTRTAYVAFF
D gene: TRBD1; V gene: TRBV3-1; CDR3 length: 16; J gene: TRBJ1-3; clone size: .; CDR3 DNA: TGTGCCAGCAGCCTCGCTTCAGGGGGCAAAGGAAACACCATATATTTT; CDR3 protein: CASSLASGGKGNTIYF
D gene: TRBD2; V gene: TRBV5-1; CDR3 length: 15; J gene: TRBJ2-1; clone size: .; CDR3 DNA: TGCGCCAGCAGCTTGGATCTAGCGGATTACAATGAGCAGTTCTTC; CDR3 protein: CASSLDLADYNEQFF
D gene: TRBD2; V gene: TRBV10-2; CDR3 length: 15; J gene: TRBJ2-7; clone size: .; CDR3 DNA: TGCGCCAGCAGTGAGTCGACTAGCGGCGGGTACGAGCAGTACTTC; CDR3 protein: CASSESTSGGYEQYF
D gene: .; V gene: TRBV27; CDR3 length: 14; J gene: TRBJ1-2; clone size: many; CDR3 DNA: TGTGCCAGCAGTTTTTCGACAGATCTCTATGGCTACACCTTC; CDR3 protein: CASSFSTDLYGYTF
D gene: .; V gene: TRBV12-3/TRBV12-4; CDR3 length: 16; J gene: TRBJ2-6; clone size: many; CDR3 DNA: TGTGCCAGCAGTTTTGGGATAGGGGTTGGGGCCAACGTCCTGACTTTC; CDR3 protein: CASSFGIGVGANVLTF
D gene: .; V gene: TRBV3-1; CDR3 length: 13; J gene: TRBJ1-6; clone size: .; CDR3 DNA: TGTGCCAGCAGTCGCGGACCGAATTCACCCCTCCACTTT; CDR3 protein: CASSRGPNSPLHF
D gene: TRBD2; V gene: TRBV20-1; CDR3 length: 18; J gene: TRBJ2-1; clone size: many; CDR3 DNA: TGCAGTGCTAAGGGACTAGCGGGAGGATACCTCTCCTACAATGAGCAGTTCTTC; CDR3 protein: CSAKGLAGGYLSYNEQFF
D gene: TRBD1; V gene: TRBV20-1; CDR3 length: 16; J gene: TRBJ1-1; clone size: few; CDR3 DNA: TGCAGTGCTAGATTGACAGGGGCCCTACAAGTAGCTGAAGCTTTCTTT; CDR3 protein: CSARLTGALQVAEAFF
D gene: .; V gene: TRBV28; CDR3 length: 13; J gene: TRBJ1-4; clone size: .; CDR3 DNA: TGTGCCAGCAGTTTCAGGGTAGGGGAAAAACTGTTTTTT; CDR3 protein: CASSFRVGEKLFF
D gene: .; V gene: TRBV7-3; CDR3 length: 15; J gene: TRBJ1-5; clone size: many; CDR3 DNA: TGTGCCAGCAGCCCCCACGGGGGGATCAATCAGCCCCAGCATTTT; CDR3 protein: CASSPHGGINQPQHF
D gene: .; V gene: TRBV27; CDR3 length: 13; J gene: TRBJ1-1; clone size: few; CDR3 DNA: TGTGCCAGCAGTTTATACGGGGGCACTGAAGCTTTCTTT; CDR3 protein: CASSLYGGTEAFF
D gene: TRBD2; V gene: TRBV5-4; CDR3 length: 17; J gene: TRBJ2-1; clone size: few; CDR3 DNA: TGTGCCAGCAGCTTGGGGGCGGGAGGCCACTCCTACAATGAGCAGTTCTTC; CDR3 protein: CASSLGAGGHSYNEQFF
D gene: .; V gene: TRBV19; CDR3 length: 15; J gene: TRBJ2-2; clone size: .; CDR3 DNA: TGTGCCAGTAGTCCCGGGGTGTGGCCGGCCGGGGAGCTGTTTTTT; CDR3 protein: CASSPGVWPAGELFF
D gene: .; V gene: TRBV20-1; CDR3 length: 11; J gene: TRBJ2-3; clone size: few; CDR3 DNA: TGCAGTGCTAGCTTCACAGATACGCAGTATTTT; CDR3 protein: CSASFTDTQYF
D gene: .; V gene: TRBV6-1; CDR3 length: 17; J gene: TRBJ1-3; clone size: few; CDR3 DNA: TGTGCCAGCAGTGAAGCTTTCTTGGGGCTAGGTGGAAACACCATATATTTT; CDR3 protein: CASSEAFLGLGGNTIYF
D gene: TRBD2; V gene: TRBV3-1; CDR3 length: 16; J gene: TRBJ2-3; clone size: few; CDR3 DNA: TGTGCCAGCAGCCAAGAGATAGCGGGAGTAAGAGATACGCAGTATTTT; CDR3 protein: CASSQEIAGVRDTQYF
D gene: .; V gene: TRBV5-1; CDR3 length: 14; J gene: TRBJ1-1; clone size: .; CDR3 DNA: TGCGCCAGCAGCTCGGAACCTATGCACACTGAAGCTTTCTTT; CDR3 protein: CASSSEPMHTEAFF
D gene: TRBD2; V gene: TRBV18; CDR3 length: 18; J gene: TRBJ2-3; clone size: .; CDR3 DNA: TGTGCCAGCTCACCAATTAGAGCGGGAGGGTCGGAGACAGATACGCAGTATTTT; CDR3 protein: CASSPIRAGGSETDTQYF
D gene: .; V gene: TRBV24-1; CDR3 length: 13; J gene: TRBJ2-7; clone size: few; CDR3 DNA: TGTGCCACAAGTGGACTAAGGGCGGGAGAGCAGTACTTC; CDR3 protein: CATSGLRAGEQYF
D gene: .; V gene: TRBV11-1; CDR3 length: 11; J gene: TRBJ2-7; clone size: .; CDR3 DNA: TGTGCCAGCAGCTTAAGGAACGAGCAGTACTTC; CDR3 protein: CASSLRNEQYF
D gene: .; V gene: TRBV2; CDR3 length: 14; J gene: TRBJ2-3; clone size: few; CDR3 DNA: TGTGCCAGCAGTCCGAGCGGGAGCACAGATACGCAGTATTTT; CDR3 protein: CASSPSGSTDTQYF
D gene: .; V gene: TRBV7-9; CDR3 length: 16; J gene: TRBJ2-5; clone size: many; CDR3 DNA: TGTGCCAGCAGCTTAGGCAGGGGTGTCCCTCAAGAGACCCAGTACTTC; CDR3 protein: CASSLGRGVPQETQYF
D gene: .; V gene: TRBV5-8; CDR3 length: 14; J gene: TRBJ2-1; clone size: .; CDR3 DNA: TGTGCCAGTAACCGCGACGGATCTTACAATGAGCAGTTCTTC; CDR3 protein: CASNRDGSYNEQFF
D gene: .; V gene: TRBV12-3/TRBV12-4; CDR3 length: 17; J gene: TRBJ2-4; clone size: many; CDR3 DNA: TGTGCCAGCAGTTTGGGATCACTCGATTCAACCAAAAACATTCAGTACTTC; CDR3 protein: CASSLGSLDSTKNIQYF
D gene: .; V gene: TRBV20-1; CDR3 length: 14; J gene: TRBJ1-4; clone size: many; CDR3 DNA: TGCAGTGCTAGGGGGACTCAAACGGGGGAAAAACTGTTTTTT; CDR3 protein: CSARGTQTGEKLFF
D gene: .; V gene: TRBV5-1; CDR3 length: 15; J gene: TRBJ1-1; clone size: few; CDR3 DNA: TGCGCCAGCAGCCCAACTGCAGGGGCTGGGACTGAAGCTTTCTTT; CDR3 protein: CASSPTAGAGTEAFF
D gene: TRBD1; V gene: TRBV7-3; CDR3 length: 15; J gene: TRBJ1-3; clone size: .; CDR3 DNA: TGTGCCAGCAGCTTGGTGGGACAGGCGGGAAACACCATATATTTT; CDR3 protein: CASSLVGQAGNTIYF
D gene: TRBD2; V gene: TRBV7-8; CDR3 length: 18; J gene: TRBJ2-3; clone size: .; CDR3 DNA: TGTGCCTCCAAAGCGGGACTAGCTAGGGGGCAGGCCACAGATACGCAGTATTTT; CDR3 protein: CASKAGLARGQATDTQYF
D gene: .; V gene: TRBV4-2; CDR3 length: 19; J gene: TRBJ2-3; clone size: few; CDR3 DNA: TGTGCCAGCAGCCAAGTGGGTTTGGGACCCCTAAGCGGCACAGATACGCAGTATTTT; CDR3 protein: CASSQVGLGPLSGTDTQYF
D gene: .; V gene: TRBV6-1; CDR3 length: 14; J gene: TRBJ2-5; clone size: few; CDR3 DNA: TGTGCCAGCAGTGAAGGGGGGTATACAGCGACCCAGTACTTC; CDR3 protein: CASSEGGYTATQYF
D gene: TRBD2; V gene: TRBV20-1; CDR3 length: 17; J gene: TRBJ2-3; clone size: few; CDR3 DNA: TGCAGTGCTAGAGATCGGCGCCTAGCGGGGGGCACAGATACGCAGTATTTT; CDR3 protein: CSARDRRLAGGTDTQYF
D gene: .; V gene: TRBV28; CDR3 length: 13; J gene: TRBJ1-2; clone size: .; CDR3 DNA: TGTGCCAGCAGTTTAAACAGTTTCTATGGCTACACCTTC; CDR3 protein: CASSLNSFYGYTF
D gene: TRBD1; V gene: TRBV29-1; CDR3 length: 13; J gene: TRBJ1-1; clone size: few; CDR3 DNA: TGCAGCGGAAGGGACAGCAGAAACACTGAAGCTTTCTTT; CDR3 protein: CSGRDSRNTEAFF
D gene: .; V gene: TRBV7-9; CDR3 length: 15; J gene: TRBJ2-1; clone size: few; CDR3 DNA: TGTGCCAGCAGGACACCGGGACCCTCTAGAGATGAGCAGTTCTTC; CDR3 protein: CASRTPGPSRDEQFF
D gene: TRBD2; V gene: TRBV9; CDR3 length: 16; J gene: TRBJ2-1; clone size: .; CDR3 DNA: TGTGCCAGCAGCCCCCACGGGGGGAGACTAGTCGATGAGCAGTTCTTC; CDR3 protein: CASSPHGGRLVDEQFF
D gene: TRBD2; V gene: TRBV19; CDR3 length: 14; J gene: TRBJ2-3; clone size: few; CDR3 DNA: TGTGCCACTAAGGGACTAGTGCTTACAGATACGCAGTATTTT; CDR3 protein: CATKGLVLTDTQYF
D gene: .; V gene: TRBV20-1; CDR3 length: 15; J gene: TRBJ1-2; clone size: many; CDR3 DNA: TGCAGTGCTAGAGATCAAGGCCTCAAACTCTATGGCTACACCTTC; CDR3 protein: CSARDQGLKLYGYTF
D gene: .; V gene: TRBV4-2; CDR3 length: 15; J gene: TRBJ2-3; clone size: few; CDR3 DNA: TGTGCCAGCAGCCAACTCGACAGTCGCACAGATACGCAGTATTTT; CDR3 protein: CASSQLDSRTDTQYF
D gene: .; V gene: TRBV29-1; CDR3 length: 12; J gene: TRBJ2-7; clone size: few; CDR3 DNA: TGCAGCGTGAGGACGGGTCCCTACGAGCAGTACTTC; CDR3 protein: CSVRTGPYEQYF
D gene: TRBD2; V gene: TRBV7-3; CDR3 length: 16; J gene: TRBJ2-1; clone size: few; CDR3 DNA: TGTGCCAGCAGCTTAGGTACTAGCGGGAGTAGAAGTGAGCAGTTCTTC; CDR3 protein: CASSLGTSGSRSEQFF
D gene: TRBD2; V gene: TRBV20-1; CDR3 length: 13; J gene: TRBJ2-3; clone size: many; CDR3 DNA: TGCAGTGCTAGATTCGGGGGGTCAGATACGCAGTATTTT; CDR3 protein: CSARFGGSDTQYF
D gene: .; V gene: TRBV5-1; CDR3 length: 13; J gene: TRBJ2-3; clone size: many; CDR3 DNA: TGCGCCAGCAGCTTGGGGGACACAGATACGCAGTATTTT; CDR3 protein: CASSLGDTDTQYF
D gene: .; V gene: TRBV20-1; CDR3 length: 13; J gene: TRBJ1-4; clone size: few; CDR3 DNA: TGCAGTGCTACGATAAGGGGTGGTGAAAAACTGTTTTTT; CDR3 protein: CSATIRGGEKLFF
D gene: TRBD2; V gene: TRBV10-3; CDR3 length: 16; J gene: TRBJ2-5; clone size: few; CDR3 DNA: TGTGCCATCAGTGGTAGACTAGCGGGTTCCCAAGAGACCCAGTACTTC; CDR3 protein: CAISGRLAGSQETQYF
D gene: .; V gene: TRBV6-1; CDR3 length: 12; J gene: TRBJ2-2; clone size: few; CDR3 DNA: TGTGCCAGCAGGGTCAGGTCCGGGGAGCTGTTTTTT; CDR3 protein: CASRVRSGELFF
D gene: .; V gene: TRBV7-9; CDR3 length: 17; J gene: TRBJ2-5; clone size: few; CDR3 DNA: TGTGCCAGCAGCTCCCAGGTCGGCGCGTGGGAAAAAGAGACCCAGTACTTC; CDR3 protein: CASSSQVGAWEKETQYF
D gene: .; V gene: TRBV27; CDR3 length: 15; J gene: TRBJ1-5; clone size: few; CDR3 DNA: TGTGCCAGCAGTCCTGACCCCCAGGGCGATCAGCCCCAGCATTTT; CDR3 protein: CASSPDPQGDQPQHF